This passage covers 10 T cell receptor beta chains from one sample sequenced in a study of shared clonotypes between healthy human individuals. Assay used: immunoSEQ multiplex PCR; TCRdb lists only in-frame clones, some missing. Of approximately 2.4 million clones in the sample, approximately 95% were seen once. The sequencing sample was made of naive CD4+ T cells sorted from blood. The subset: CD45RA+ positively selected. The receptors come from a young man in good health.

The rearrangement joins TRBV6-6 to TRBJ2-1; 7 bases align to TRBD2. CDR1 and CDR2 (germline): MNHNY, SVGAGI (reference sequence). V was pared by 0 bases and J by 4 bases, with 6 bases of the junction left unmatched. The CDR3 has 16 residues. Written as DNA, the CDR3 is TGTGCCAGCAGTTACTCGATCCAGCGGGAATACAATGAGCAGTTCTTC. Translated, it gives CASSYSIQREYNEQFF.

This chain joins TRBV6-1 and TRBJ1-1, with 9 bases lining up with TRBD1. Trimming took 2 bases from V and 2 from J; bases not matched to a gene: 3. Germline V CDR1 and CDR2: MNHNS, SASEGT. This CDR3 contains 15 residues. The CDR3 region is CASSETTGGNTEAFF. DNA of the CDR3: TGTGCCAGCAGTGAAACGACAGGGGGTAACACTGAAGCTTTCTTT.

The rearrangement uses TRBV19 and TRBJ1-4, with D possibly being TRBD1 (5 bases). The V end lost 5 bases, the J end lost 7 bases, and 11 bases lay between the germline ends. The CDR3 sequence is 13 residues long. The germline gives CDR1 LNHDA, CDR2 SQIVND (reference sequence). The CDR3 loop is CASSDQGLEKLFF. The DNA of the CDR3 is TGTGCCAGTAGTGACCAGGGACTTGAAAAACTGTTTTTT.

The chain couples TRBV5-6 to TRBJ2-7; TRBD2 matches 9 bases. CDR3 size: 14 residues. Looked up from germline, CDR1 is SGHDT and CDR2 is YYEEEE. V was clipped by 0 bases and J by 6 bases; unmatched bases: 4. The CDR3 bases are TGTGCCAGCAGCTTGGGCGGGAGGGCCGGCGAGCAGTACTTC. The encoded protein is CASSLGGRAGEQYF.

The genes are TRBV5-1 and TRBJ1-1, with a weak D call TRBD1 (6 bases). This CDR3 spans 13 amino acids. Germline V CDR1 and CDR2: SGHRS, YFSETQ. V was trimmed by 2 bases and J by 11 bases, leaving 16 bases between them. The CDR3 loop reads CASSFDTGTKAFF. In nucleotides, the CDR3 is TGCGCCAGCAGCTTCGATACAGGGACTAAGGCTTTCTTT.

The chain couples TRBV1 to TRBJ2-7; the DNA was not used to check the table's D call, TRBD1. TRBV1 is a documented pseudogene. The CDR3 runs to 19 residues. CDR3 in DNA: TGCACCAGCAGCCCTCAAACCGGACACTCTCAAAGGGGTCCCTACGAGCAGTACTTC. Translation: CTSSPQTGHSQRGPYEQYF.

This chain links TRBV29-1 with TRBJ2-2, with 8 bases aligning to TRBD1. Germline trimming cut 7 bases from V and 4 bases from J; bases unmatched to any gene: 5. This CDR3 region has 13 residues. Looked up from germline, CDR1 is SQVTM and CDR2 is ANQGSEA. The CDR3 DNA is TGCAGCGCGGACAGGGCTGGCACCGGGGAGCTGTTTTTT. It encodes CSADRAGTGELFF.

This chain links TRBV9 with TRBJ2-3; possible D gene TRBD2, 6 bases. CDR3 length: 16 residues. The ends were cut back, 0 bases at V and 1 base at J, with 12 bases in the middle. CDR1 SGDLS and CDR2 YYNGEE come from the germline V gene. The chain's CDR3 is CASSVEVGLGTDTQYF. The DNA of the CDR3 is TGTGCCAGCAGCGTAGAAGTGGGACTGGGCACAGATACGCAGTATTTT.

The V call is TRBV2, the J call TRBJ2-7; D call uncertain. Germline V gene sequence: CDR1 SNHLY, CDR2 FYNNEI. This CDR3 contains 13 residues. V lost 3 bases and J lost 6, with 12 bases in between. The CDR3 DNA follows: TGTGCCAGCAGTGACTGGACCAGAGGCGAGCAGTACTTC. It codes for CASSDWTRGEQYF.

V usage is TRBV27 and J usage is TRBJ2-1; 9 nucleotides match TRBD1. The germline gives CDR1 MNHEY, CDR2 SMNVEV (reference sequence). This CDR3 spans 15 amino acids. V shed 4 bases and J 4 bases; nucleotides not matched to a gene: 5. CDR3 coding DNA: TGTGCCAGCAGTTCCGCCGGGACAGGGTACAATGAGCAGTTCTTC. As protein: CASSSAGTGYNEQFF.